This TCR beta chain was captured in a study of post-analysis software for immune sequencing data. Study-wide findings and caveats: Comparison of patients with controls showed five or six TRBV segments more frequent in patients, TRBV5-6, TRBV5-1 and TRBV20-1 among them.

Presence of unique molecular identifiers characterized the TCR beta cDNA libraries. In TCRdb, the PCR reads were re-called with MiXCR into one record per CDR3 protein. The sample comprises over 700,000 distinct CDR3 sequences, about 32% of which are singletons, and approximately 0.6% rests with the top ten. This clonotype was picked up a small number of times. Its specificity is not known. The germline gives CDR1 SGHTA, CDR2 FQGNSA. The CDR3 has 12 amino acids. V lost 5 bases to trimming and J lost 2 bases, with 7 bases between them. The genes are TRBV7-2 and TRBJ2-7; D is unclear. The receptor's source is a girl aged 5 to 17 with multiple sclerosis. Sequencing was done on a sample of blood. In DNA, the CDR3 is TGTGCCAGCAGCCTATATGCCTACGAGCAGTACTTC. Translated: CASSLYAYEQYF.